This TCR beta chain originates from a study of T cells in women clearing cervical HPV infection. Across the study: Controls' single incident HPV16 infection cleared within 12 months without precancer. Study outcomes and limitations: TRBV6-7 relative abundance averaged about 0.1% in cases and around 0.17% in controls.

Sequencing used immunoSEQ multiplex PCR; TCRdb keeps in-frame clones, though not all of them. This sample's table has around 22,000 clones. The germline V gene encodes CDR1 SEHNR and CDR2 FQNEAQ (reference sequence). The length of the CDR3 is 12 residues. Worth noting for this clone: What it binds is not known. The read terminates 3 residues ahead of where the CDR3 ends, so the germline J gene completes it.

The clonotype originates from a woman aged 18-70 years with a cervical HPV16 infection that either progressed to CIN3+ or cleared (not recorded which). The V gene is TRBV7-9, the J gene TRBJ1-2, with 7 bases aligning to TRBD1. Sequences were obtained from blood buffy coat. This CDR3 is CASSFQDRGYTF. The covered CDR3 bases are TGTGCCAGCAGCTTCCAGGACAGGGGC.